This T cell receptor beta chain was recovered during a study of radiation and T cells in renal cell carcinoma. Regarding the study as a whole: Top 100 clonotypes averaged around 50% in irradiated versus roughly 43% in nephrectomy-only tumors. Dominant CDR3 motifs were more common in irradiated tumors than controls.

Clones were read by immunoSEQ multiplex PCR, and TCRdb kept only the in-frame ones, dropping some. The table has some 5,600 clones, roughly two thirds seen once. CDR3 size: 15 residues. Trimming shortened V by 1 base and J by 4 bases, and 14 bases separated the two germline ends. The germline gives CDR1 SGHAT, CDR2 FQNNGV. Treatment reported: treatment-naive control, cytoreductive nephrectomy. Control samples are tumors resected by cytoreductive nephrectomy without prior radiation. Controls included 4 female and around 10 male donors, resected 2011 to 2014. On this clone: Antigen: not known.

This sequence joins TRBV11-2 and TRBJ2-7, with a weak D call TRBD2 (6 bases). This sample comprised tumor tissue, obtained from a patient whose treatment was nephrectomy without radiotherapy. This TCR was recovered from a human donor with renal cell carcinoma. The CDR3 DNA reads TGTGCCAGCAGCTTAGCCCCGGGAGCCCAGTACGAGCAGTACTTC. It translates to CASSLAPGAQYEQYF.